Each of the 19 T cell receptor beta chains below was sequenced from the same sample in a study of cytomegalovirus exposure and HLA in healthy donors. PCR employed 60 Vbeta and 13 Jbeta primers. This table comes from immunoSEQ multiplex PCR, and its TCRdb copy is limited to in-frame clones, with some not included. The sample has more than 200,000 clones; around 80% are singletons. The sequenced sample consisted of PBMCs. All receptors come from a girl aged 2 to 9 in good health and CMV-seronegative.

The chain uses TRBV6-5 and TRBJ1-2, with D perhaps TRBD1 (5 bases). The V end lost 7 bases, the J end lost 4 bases, and 7 bases lay between the germline ends. The CDR3 totals 11 residues. Per germline, CDR1 MNHEY and CDR2 SVGAGI. The CDR3 DNA reads as TGTGCCAGCACCGGGGGCTATGGCTACACCTTC. It specifies CASTGGYGYTF.

The chain uses TRBV6-5 and TRBJ2-7; D may be TRBD2 (6 bases). V was clipped by 4 bases and J by 3 bases, with 19 bases between them. The CDR3 contains 16 residues. Germline V gene sequence: CDR1 MNHEY, CDR2 SVGAGI. The CDR3 nucleotides are TGTGCCAGCAGTTCCTACACGGGGGACTGGGACTACGAGCAGTACTTC. It is translated as CASSSYTGDWDYEQYF.

The V gene is TRBV6-1, the J gene TRBJ2-5; the D is unclear. This CDR3 comprises 13 residues. Germline V gives CDR1 MNHNS, CDR2 SASEGT. V lost 2 bases to trimming and J lost 4 bases, with 8 bases between them. The CDR3 is CASSENLLETQYF. DNA for the CDR3: TGTGCCAGCAGTGAAAACTTATTAGAGACCCAGTACTTC.

The chain carries TRBV7-9 and TRBJ1-1; TRBD1 matches at 8 bases. CDR3 length: 15 residues. From germline, CDR1 is SEHNR and CDR2 FQNEAQ (reference sequence). After removal of 3 bases from V and 2 bases from J, the junction contained 5 bases not matched to a gene. For the CDR3, the DNA is TGTGCCAGCAGCTTCTTACAGGGGGACAACACTGAAGCTTTCTTT. It specifies CASSFLQGDNTEAFF.

This clone was recorded only once. The rearrangement uses TRBV19 and TRBJ2-3; D may be TRBD2 (5 bases). Trimming removed 2 bases from V and 6 bases from J, with 12 bases in between. Looked up from germline, CDR1 is LNHDA and CDR2 is SQIVND (reference sequence). This CDR3 is 14 amino acids long. The CDR3 DNA reads TGTGCCAGTAGTATAACCGGGATTGGGGATACGCAGTATTTT. Its protein product is CASSITGIGDTQYF.

This chain joins TRBV4-1 and TRBJ2-1; 8 bases match TRBD2. V gave up 1 base and J gave up 9 bases; unmatched junction bases: 8. CDR3 length: 15 residues. The germline V gene has CDR1 MGHRA and CDR2 YSYEKL. CDR3 sequence reads: CASSQVGLGLLEQFF. The CDR3 nucleotides are TGCGCCAGCAGCCAAGTGGGACTAGGTCTTCTTGAGCAGTTCTTC.

The chain employs TRBV13 and TRBJ1-2; 9 bases align to TRBD1. The germline V gene has CDR1 PRHDT and CDR2 FYEKMQ (reference sequence). The CDR3 has 13 residues. V was pared by 4 bases and J by 5 bases, with 2 bases of the junction left unmatched. In DNA, the CDR3 is TGTGCCAGCAGCTCGGGACAGGGATATGGCTACACCTTC. It is translated as CASSSGQGYGYTF.

The V and J genes are TRBV9 and TRBJ2-1; possible D gene TRBD2, 6 bases. The CDR3 contains 14 residues. Germline CDR1 and CDR2: SGDLS and YYNGEE. V was clipped by 1 base and J by 7 bases, with 12 bases between them. The CDR3 reads CASSVLGGGNEQFF. The CDR3 nucleotides read TGTGCCAGCAGCGTATTGGGGGGTGGTAATGAGCAGTTCTTC.

This clone showed up just once. The chain is built from TRBV11-2 and TRBJ1-4; TRBD1 aligns across 7 bases. V was clipped by 3 bases and J by 6 bases; unmatched bases: 10. Germline V gene data show CDR1 as SGHAT and CDR2 as FQNNGV. The CDR3 has 16 amino acids. CDR3 protein: CASSFARDSLHEKLFF. The CDR3 DNA sequence: TGTGCCAGCAGCTTCGCCCGGGACAGCCTCCATGAAAAACTGTTTTTT.

The chain joins TRBV7-7 to TRBJ2-1; possible D gene TRBD2, 5 bases. The CDR3 has 13 amino acids. V was clipped by 4 bases and J by 3 bases, with 7 bases between them. The germline gives CDR1 SSHAT, CDR2 FNYEAQ (reference sequence). CDR3 residues: CASSSSHYNEQFF. DNA for the CDR3: TGTGCCAGCAGCTCTAGCCACTACAATGAGCAGTTCTTC.

The chain links TRBV5-4 to TRBJ2-5; 7 bases are a match to TRBD1. Germline trimming cut 4 bases from V and 2 bases from J; bases unmatched to any gene: 8. The CDR3 runs 15 residues. Germline V gives CDR1 SGHNT, CDR2 YYREEE (reference sequence). DNA for the CDR3: TGTGCCAGCAGCAGGGGGACAGACCTACAAGAGACCCAGTACTTC. This encodes CASSRGTDLQETQYF.

This sequence joins TRBV10-1 and TRBJ2-3, with 8 nucleotides matching TRBD2. This CDR3 has 16 residues. Germline values: CDR1 WNHNN, CDR2 SYGVQD (reference sequence). The trim removed 3 bases at V and 2 bases at J, leaving 7 bases unmatched. The CDR3: CASSERAGATTDTQYF. CDR3 sequence (DNA): TGCGCCAGCAGTGAAAGAGCGGGAGCTACCACAGATACGCAGTATTTT.

This chain connects TRBV4-1 to TRBJ2-3, with 9 nucleotides matching TRBD2. The V gene end was trimmed by 1 base and the J gene end by 4 bases; junction bases not matched to a gene: 15. This CDR3 region has 19 residues. Germline CDR1 is MGHRA and CDR2 is YSYEKL. CDR3 DNA sequence: TGCGCCAGCAGCCAAGGTAAACTTTTTCGAGCGGGAGGTGCAGATACGCAGTATTTT. Encoded protein: CASSQGKLFRAGGADTQYF.

V gene TRBV5-3 combines with J gene TRBJ2-7; D gene unclear. TRBV5-3 qualifies as an ORF whose function is uncertain. This CDR3 is built from 16 residues. The V gene lost 4 bases and the J gene lost 2 bases, with 19 bases spanning the gap. The CDR3 coding sequence is TGTGCCAGAAGCCCCGCCCACGAGCAGAGGACCTACGAGCAGTACTTC. Translating gives CARSPAHEQRTYEQYF.

The V gene is TRBV7-8, the J gene TRBJ2-1; D call uncertain. Germline CDR1 SGHVS, CDR2 FQNEAQ. The CDR3 runs to 14 residues. Trimming left V 0 bases short and J 8 bases short, with 11 bases between. CDR3 residues: CASSLANPPDEQFF. In DNA form, the CDR3 reads TGTGCCAGCAGCTTAGCTAATCCCCCGGATGAGCAGTTCTTC.

The J gene is TRBJ1-1, the V gene TRBV18; D is uncertain. V was cut by 1 base and J by 0 bases, with 6 bases left in between. Germline values: CDR1 KGHSH, CDR2 LQKENI. The CDR3 spans 14 residues. CDR3 sequence reads: CASSPQTVNTEAFF. For the CDR3, the DNA is TGTGCCAGCTCACCACAAACGGTGAACACTGAAGCTTTCTTT.

The rearrangement uses TRBV6-6 and TRBJ2-1; maybe TRBD1 (6 bases). V lost 2 bases to trimming and J lost 8 bases, with 7 bases between them. This CDR3 comprises 12 residues. The germline V gene has CDR1 MNHNY and CDR2 SVGAGI (reference sequence). This chain's CDR3 is CASSYKGDEQFF. CDR3 bases: TGTGCCAGCAGTTACAAGGGGGATGAGCAGTTCTTC.

The V gene is TRBV6-1, the J gene TRBJ1-3; 8 bases fit TRBD1. V dropped 6 bases and J dropped 4; count of bases not matched to a gene: 8. Germline V gene data show CDR1 as MNHNS and CDR2 as SASEGT. This CDR3 spans 15 amino acids. CDR3 sequence (DNA): TGTGCCAGCAGGGACAGGGTGACCCGGGGAAACACCATATATTTT. Translating gives CASRDRVTRGNTIYF.

This chain joins TRBV19 and TRBJ1-3; 8 bases agree with TRBD1. J was trimmed by 2 bases and V by 6 bases; bases with no gene match: 6. The CDR3 has 15 residues. From germline, CDR1 is LNHDA and CDR2 SQIVND (reference sequence). DNA of the CDR3: TGTGCCAGTAGCACGACAGGGGCTCCTGGAAACACCATATATTTT. Protein sequence: CASSTTGAPGNTIYF.